This T cell receptor (beta chain) was sequenced during a study of T cells in Graves' hyperthyroidism and ophthalmopathy (dated by TCRdb to between 2018 and 2021). Regarding the complete study: Peripheral blood was collected at initial diagnosis, before any treatment. A discovery cohort of about 95 patients, about 44 with Graves' ophthalmopathy and more than 55 with stable Graves' hyperthyroidism, was used to find distinguishing TCR V-J signatures. The paper reports TCR Vbeta CDR3 sequencing of over 120 peripheral blood samples: approximately 41 ophthalmopathy, 75 to 80 hyperthyroidism and approximately 17 progressor patients. Prospective prediction of ophthalmopathy was tested in an independent validation cohort of under 20 hyperthyroidism patients and some 17 patients who later progressed to ophthalmopathy. In addition, the study compared T-cell repertoires in thyroid tissue and in blood from six Graves' hyperthyroidism patients. Following sampling, methimazole starting at 30 mg daily was given to hyperthyroidism patients, and high-dose intravenous methylprednisolone was given to ophthalmopathy patients. The roughly 100 discovery patients were divided at random into training and test sets in a 7:3 ratio.

The paper's findings and limits, for the study overall: Sample size was not statistically predetermined, and blinding of investigators to group allocation was not performed. Most expanded thyroid clonotypes (frequency above 0.001) were also detected in blood, suggesting blood repertoires may reflect thyroid immune responses. A 13 V-J signature model separated ophthalmopathy from stable hyperthyroidism, with about 88% sensitivity and roughly 82% specificity in cross-validation and 80%/75% in testing. In validation, progression to ophthalmopathy was predicted by the model with almost 71% sensitivity and 72% to 80% specificity, a median of about 6.8 months before onset.

Amplification of TCR beta CDR3 regions was carried out from RNA transcripts. A first-round RT-PCR of the TCR CDR3 used the HTBI primer set with the Qiagen OneStep RT-PCR kit. Libraries were constructed in a second round of multiplex PCR, after which size selection and purification were carried out. The libraries were sequenced on an Illumina HiSeq2000 using paired-end 100 bp reads. Per the authors' processing: SOAPnuke was used to process the raw data, removing reads that contained adapters or uncalled bases, had a mean Phred below 15, or lacked an exact match to the constant primer or identifier. COPE v1.2.5 was used to merge the high-quality paired reads, and each unique nucleotide sequence was defined as a clonotype. MiTCR v1.1 was used to align the clonotypes against IMGT TRBV, TRBD and TRBJ reference segments. The analysis was restricted to V-J combinations with a frequency above 0.0001, which together covered about 99% of the repertoires. A TCS score was defined as the ratio of F50 (clonal expansion) to E x V (chaos), with BLOSUM62-based TCRdist applied between CDR3 peptides within each V-J. Welch's t-statistics and random forest reduced around 520 V-J features to 10 to 15, which were used in a naive Bayes classifier (R e1071). TCRdb reanalyzed the raw reads on its own, using fastp at Q25 for trimming and MiXCR for clone calling, and kept in-frame beta chains. For every CDR3 protein sequence, its rows merge into one entry that carries the most common genes and DNA. TCRdb's processing, not the authors' own work, is the source of the V and J calls. This sample comprises hundreds of thousands of distinct CDR3 sequences, around 14% of them detected only once. The ten largest clones take up around 9.2% of the sample.

Trimming removed 4 bases from V and 2 bases from J, leaving 21 bases between the germline ends. The CDR3 runs 17 amino acids, cysteine and phenylalanine included. Left in the record is the CDR3 DNA by itself, 51 bases read in frame from the first base. Per the germline V gene (reference sequence), SGHNT is the CDR1 and YYREEE is the CDR2. As regards this clonotype: This receptor's antigen is unknown. It has no much larger one-base neighbor in the sample; base qualities were not kept.

Stable Graves' hyperthyroidism was defined as the absence of progression to ophthalmopathy over 18 months of follow-up. Hyperthyroidism patients were newly diagnosed, with disease duration under 2 months, and aged 18 to 65 years. Exclusion was applied to patients with uncontrolled infections, other autoimmune diseases, pregnancy or lactation. Diagnoses were established on the basis of clinical symptoms, serum thyroxine and TRAb, thyroid ultrasound, and orbital computed tomography. Ficoll-Paque density gradient centrifugation was used to isolate PBMCs from around 10 ml of fresh peripheral blood. Total RNA was extracted using Trizol reagent, and RNA quality was assessed on an Agilent 2100 Bioanalyzer.

Sequenced input: blood. The receptor was derived from a woman between 18 and 29 years old with Graves' hyperthyroidism. The V and J segments used are TRBV5-4 and TRBJ1-2; there is no confident call for the D gene. The nucleotide sequence reads as follows: TGTGCCAGCAGCACCATAGGTCGGTTGGCGTCCAACTATGGCTACACCTTC. Its coded protein is CASSTIGRLASNYGYTF.